This TCR beta chain is drawn from a study of OX40 agonist ivuxolimab in advanced cancers. Study-level points and caveats: Averaged across samples, CD8+ T cells carried more expanded clones than CD4+ did.

The table came from immunoSEQ multiplex PCR; TCRdb's copy has only in-frame clones and leaves some out. The data show roughly 55,000 clones, approximately 86% seen once. This clone was seen a few times. Antigen: not known. The CDR3 covers 10 residues. The germline V gene has CDR1 SQVTM and CDR2 ANQGSEA. Trimming removed 0 bases at V and 4 bases at J, with 0 bases between. The sequencing here drew on CD4+ or CD8+ T cells sorted from blood, taken in a trial of the OX40 agonist ivuxolimab. J is TRBJ1-1 and V is TRBV29-1; D uncertain. This sequence originates from an adult with an advanced solid tumor such as melanoma, head and neck, liver or kidney cancer. CDR3 sequence (DNA): TGCAGCGTTGAAGACACTGAAGCTTTCTTT. Protein product: CSVEDTEAFF.